The clone carrying this T cell receptor beta chain has just a few counts. As yet, its antigen is unknown. V dropped 1 base and J dropped 3 bases, with 10 bases sitting between them. Germline CDR1 is LGHDT and CDR2 is YNNKEL (reference sequence). The CDR3 length is 15 residues. The data belong to a study of post-analysis software for immune sequencing data. On the study more broadly: Recorded disease courses covered relapsing-remitting, secondary progressive and progressive-relapsing multiple sclerosis. Some patients had no subtype annotation. Regarding the study as a whole: Significantly decreased normalized Chao1 diversity was recorded for multiple sclerosis patients relative to controls. In patients, roughly 5 TRBV segments were more frequent than in controls, with TRBV5-6, TRBV5-1 and TRBV20-1 among them. Under the F measure, samples that were prepared in one batch clustered strongly together.

Sequencing libraries made from TCR beta cDNA carried unique molecular identifiers. TCRdb re-analysed the PCR reads in MiXCR, keeping a single row per CDR3 protein. The table has more than 500,000 distinct CDR3 sequences, around 34% seen once; the top ten hold about 6%. Sequenced: blood. V is TRBV3-1 and J is TRBJ2-1; D perhaps matches TRBD2 (7 bases). The clonotype originates from a girl aged 2-17 years with multiple sclerosis. CDR3 nucleotide sequence: TGTGCCAGCAGCCAAGGGCGGGGGCACTACAATGAGCAGTTCTTC. This translates into CASSQGRGHYNEQFF.